This passage covers 28 T cell receptor beta chains from one sample sequenced in a study of control samples from healthy donors and cancer patients. The protocol was immunoSEQ multiplex PCR, while the TCRdb copy is restricted to in-frame clones and leaves out a portion. In the table there are around 42,000 clones, over 80% of which are singletons. Material for sequencing was blood. The receptors were gathered from a man in his sixties in good health.

The chain combines TRBV21-1 with TRBJ1-1; the table assigns TRBD1, which was not confirmed against the DNA. TRBV21-1 is a pseudogene locus. This CDR3 is 15 amino acids long. The CDR3 nucleotides read TGTGCCAGCAGCACGAACAGGGTCGTGAACACTGAAGCTTTCTTT. Amino acid sequence: CASSTNRVVNTEAFF.

This clone was found a few times. The chain links TRBV18 to TRBJ2-2; a weak D match, TRBD2 (7 bases). Trimming stripped 5 bases from V and 4 bases from J, with 17 bases between. From germline, CDR1 is KGHSH and CDR2 LQKENI. The CDR3 spans 16 residues. The DNA for the CDR3 is TGTGCCAGCTCAGCAGCGGGACAAGGCTCCACCGGGGAGCTGTTTTTT. It yields the protein CASSAAGQGSTGELFF. Supplemented by reference TRBV18 and TRBJ2-2, the full variable domain reads NAGVMQNPRHLVRRRGQEARLRCSPMKGHSHVYWYRQLPEEGLKFMVYLQKENIIDESGMPKERFSAEFPKEGPSILRIQQVVRGDSAAYFCASSAAGQGSTGELFFGEGSRLTVL.

The chain couples TRBV6-2 or TRBV6-3 to TRBJ1-2; TRBD1 might be the D (6 bases). The CDR3 runs to 13 residues. CDR1 is MNHEY and CDR2 is SVGEGT in the germline V gene. Trimming took 6 bases from V and 12 from J, leaving 20 bases between them. The CDR3 DNA reads TGTGCCAGCAGCGCACATGACAGGTTGGGCCACACCTTC. It translates to CASSAHDRLGHTF.

This clone was detected only a few times. In DNA form, the CDR3 reads TGTGCCTTCGGGACAGGGGTGGCTTATGGCTACACCTTC. Its protein is CAFGTGVAYGYTF. This chain connects TRBV5-4 to TRBJ1-2; 10 bases fit TRBD1. V lost 10 bases to trimming and J lost 5 bases; unmatched junction nucleotides: 8. The CDR3 extends over 13 amino acids. Germline V lookup: CDR1 SGHNT, CDR2 YYREEE (reference sequence). Full variable domain (rest looked up from reference TRBV5-4 and TRBJ1-2): ETGVTQSPTHLIKTRGQQVTLRCSSQSGHNTVSWYQQALGQGPQFIFQYYREEENGRGNFPPRFSGLQFPNYSSELNVNALELDDSALYLCAFGTGVAYGYTFGSGTRLTVV.

This chain links TRBV27 with TRBJ1-4, with a possible D match to TRBD1 (5 bases). The germline V gene encodes CDR1 MNHEY and CDR2 SMNVEV (reference sequence). The CDR3 length is 16 residues. V lost 5 bases to trimming and J lost 0 bases, with 13 bases between them. The CDR3 bases are TGTGCCAGCAGTGGGGCCTCCACCTCAACTAATGAAAAACTGTTTTTT. Its protein is CASSGASTSTNEKLFF.

This chain uses TRBV19 with TRBJ2-1, with 7 positions matching TRBD2. Trimming cost V 5 bases and J 0 bases; bases outside gene matches: 4. Germline CDR1 reads LNHDA; CDR2 reads SQIVND (reference sequence). The CDR3 extends over 15 amino acids. The chain's CDR3 is CASSQTSDSYNEQFF. The CDR3 bases are TGTGCCAGTAGTCAAACTAGCGACTCCTACAATGAGCAGTTCTTC.

The chain uses TRBV18 and TRBJ2-2; no clear D gene. The CDR3 sequence is 15 residues long. CDR1 and CDR2 (germline): KGHSH, LQKENI. V was trimmed by 4 bases and J by 5 bases, leaving 14 bases between them. The CDR3 coding sequence is TGTGCCAGCTCACTCCCTGGTTCTAGGACCGGGGAGCTGTTTTTT. It specifies CASSLPGSRTGELFF. Variable domain in full (rest from reference TRBV18 and TRBJ2-2): NAGVMQNPRHLVRRRGQEARLRCSPMKGHSHVYWYRQLPEEGLKFMVYLQKENIIDESGMPKERFSAEFPKEGPSILRIQQVVRGDSAAYFCASSLPGSRTGELFFGEGSRLTVL.

A single count supports this clone. The chain joins TRBV3-1 (or the pseudogene TRBV3-2) to TRBJ2-7; D might be TRBD1 (5 bases). The CDR3 contains 15 residues. Trimming cost V 1 base and J 0 bases, with 10 bases left between them. Per the germline V gene, CDR1 is LGHDT and CDR2 is YNNKEL (reference sequence). In DNA form, the CDR3 reads TGTGCCAGCAGCCAAGGGGGCCAGACCTCCTACGAGCAGTACTTC. It is translated as CASSQGGQTSYEQYF.

The V call is TRBV15, the J call TRBJ2-3, with 7 bases that match TRBD1. CDR1 and CDR2 (germline): LNHNV, YYDKDF (reference sequence). Trimming removed 4 bases from V and 1 base from J; junction bases left unmatched: 8. The CDR3 is 16 residues long. The CDR3 DNA reads as TGTGCCACCAGCAAGACAGGGAATGAAGGCACAGATACGCAGTATTTT. Residues: CATSKTGNEGTDTQYF. The complete variable domain, with remaining parts taken from reference TRBV15 and TRBJ2-3, reads DAMVIQNPRYQVTQFGKPVTLSCSQTLNHNVMYWYQQKSSQAPKLLFHYYDKDFNNEADTPDNFQSRRPNTSFCFLDIRSPGLGDTAMYLCATSKTGNEGTDTQYFGPGTRLTVL.

CDR3 sequence (DNA): TGTGCCAGCAGCTTTACTAGCGCAAAAGAGACCCAGTACTTC. This gives the protein CASSFTSAKETQYF. The chain links TRBV11-1 to TRBJ2-5, with 7 nucleotides matching TRBD2. The CDR3 is made up of 14 amino acids. Per germline, CDR1 SGHAT and CDR2 FQDESV (reference sequence). V was clipped by 3 bases and J by 3 bases; unmatched bases: 4.

V is TRBV5-1 and J is TRBJ1-1; D unclear. Germline assignment: CDR1 SGHRS and CDR2 YFSETQ. The V gene lost 0 bases and the J gene lost 0 bases, with 9 bases spanning the gap. This CDR3 is built from 15 residues. Written as DNA, the CDR3 is TGCGCCAGCAGCTTGGGGGGAGGGTTGAACACTGAAGCTTTCTTT. This gives the protein CASSLGGGLNTEAFF. Full variable domain (remainder filled in from reference TRBV5-1 and TRBJ1-1): KAGVTQTPRYLIKTRGQQVTLSCSPISGHRSVSWYQQTPGQGLQFLFEYFSETQRNKGNFPGRFSGRQFSNSRSEMNVSTLELGDSALYLCASSLGGGLNTEAFFGQGTRLTVV.

The rearrangement joins TRBV3-1 (or the pseudogene TRBV3-2) to TRBJ2-3; 7 nucleotides agree with TRBD1. The germline V gene encodes CDR1 LGHDT and CDR2 YNNKEL (reference sequence). This CDR3 has 16 residues. Unmatched junction bases numbered 6, after V lost 2 bases and J lost 1 base. The CDR3 reads CASSQPDRVGTDTQYF. CDR3 in DNA: TGTGCCAGCAGCCAACCCGACAGGGTCGGCACAGATACGCAGTATTTT.

The rearrangement uses TRBV5-1 and TRBJ1-1; no reliable D call. Germline V gives CDR1 SGHRS, CDR2 YFSETQ. The CDR3 is made up of 13 amino acids. V gave up 0 bases and J gave up 5 bases, with 8 bases separating them. The CDR3 DNA reads as TGCGCCAGCAGCTTGGGGGTGGGAACTGAAGCTTTCTTT. Translating gives CASSLGVGTEAFF.

The rearrangement joins TRBV19 to TRBJ1-2; tentatively, D is TRBD1 (5 bases). In germline, CDR1 is LNHDA, CDR2 SQIVND (reference sequence). This CDR3 is 13 amino acids long. Between the trimmed V and J ends, which lost 5 bases and 0 bases, there was a span of 7 bases. The CDR3 sequence is CASSPTANYGYTF. The CDR3 DNA follows: TGTGCCAGTAGTCCGACAGCTAACTATGGCTACACCTTC.

This clone came up a few times. The chain is built from TRBV28 and TRBJ2-2, with 7 nucleotides matching TRBD2. J gave up 3 bases and V 5 bases, and 12 bases lay outside the gene matches. In germline, CDR1 is MDHEN, CDR2 SYDVKM. CDR3 length: 17 amino acids. CDR3 nucleotides: TGTGCCAGCAGTCCCACACAAGGGGCGGGGGACACCGGGGAGCTGTTTTTT. Protein: CASSPTQGAGDTGELFF.

The chain recombines TRBV6-2 or TRBV6-3 with TRBJ1-1; D gene unclear. CDR3 length: 17 amino acids. Trimming stripped 7 bases from V and 0 bases from J, with 21 bases between. CDR1 is MNHEY, CDR2 SVGEGT, per germline. CDR3 protein: CASTPSRAPTLNTEAFF. The DNA of the CDR3 is TGTGCCAGCACCCCTTCCCGGGCCCCCACGTTGAACACTGAAGCTTTCTTT.

Here the CDR3 reads CASGGAGGQETQYF. In DNA, the CDR3 is TGTGCTAGTGGTGGAGCGGGAGGGCAAGAGACCCAGTACTTC. The chain employs TRBV12-5 and TRBJ2-5; 10 bases align to TRBD2. The length of the CDR3 is 14 residues. V lost 5 bases and J lost 2; bases outside the gene matches: 2. CDR1 and CDR2 from the germline V gene are LGHNT and FRNRAP.

V gene TRBV30 combines with J gene TRBJ1-6; D is perhaps TRBD1 (5 bases). The CDR3 is 15 residues long. Trimming cost V 2 bases and J 7 bases, with 15 bases left between them. In germline, CDR1 is GTSNPN, CDR2 SVGIG (reference sequence). CDR3 protein: CAWSIDSIPNSPLHF. The CDR3 DNA reads as TGTGCCTGGAGTATCGACAGCATCCCGAATTCACCCCTCCACTTT. The full variable domain, with the rest looked up from reference TRBV30 and TRBJ1-6, is SQTIHQWPATLVQPVGSPLSLECTVEGTSNPNLYWYRQAAGRGLQLLFYSVGIGQISSEVPQNLSASRPQDRQFILSSKKLLLSDSGFYLCAWSIDSIPNSPLHFGNGTRLTVT.

The J gene is TRBJ1-2, the V gene TRBV7-9; TRBD1 matches at 8 bases. This CDR3 is built from 15 residues. The J segment lost 4 bases and the V segment lost 5 bases, leaving 9 bases of the junction unmatched. Germline V gene data show CDR1 as SEHNR and CDR2 as FQNEAQ (reference sequence). CDR3 in amino acids: CASSAGTGASYGYTF. The DNA for the CDR3 is TGTGCCAGCAGCGCCGGGACAGGAGCGTCCTATGGCTACACCTTC.

The CDR3 loop is CSVEHSQNTEAFF. CDR3 sequence (DNA): TGCAGCGTTGAGCACAGCCAGAACACTGAAGCTTTCTTT. V gene TRBV29-1 combines with J gene TRBJ1-1; unclear D gene. The CDR3 covers 13 residues. In germline, CDR1 is SQVTM, CDR2 ANQGSEA. The V and J ends lost 3 bases and 1 base respectively, with 9 bases between them.

This chain links TRBV7-2 with TRBJ1-2; TRBD1 is a possible D gene (6 bases). Trimming left V 2 bases short and J 6 bases short, with 10 bases between. This CDR3 is 13 amino acids long. Germline V gene lookup returns CDR1 SGHTA and CDR2 FQGNSA. The CDR3 DNA sequence: TGTGCCAGCAGCTTAAACAGGGAGAATGGCTACACCTTC. This gives the protein CASSLNRENGYTF.

The V gene is TRBV3-1 (or the pseudogene TRBV3-2), the J gene TRBJ1-6; weak D call: TRBD1 (6 bases). Trimming left V 1 base short and J 4 bases short, with 8 bases between. The CDR3 is 15 residues long. Germline V gene data show CDR1 as LGHDT and CDR2 as YNNKEL (reference sequence). This chain's CDR3 is CASSQAGQYNSPLHF. The CDR3 coding sequence is TGTGCCAGCAGCCAAGCCGGACAGTATAATTCACCCCTCCACTTT.

This clone was recorded at least ten times. This chain links TRBV24-1 with TRBJ2-7; D not certain. The ends were cut back, 5 bases at V and 5 bases at J, with 9 bases in the middle. Germline V gives CDR1 KGHDR, CDR2 SFDVKD. The CDR3 runs 12 residues. Here the CDR3 reads CATSGPGDEQYF. For the CDR3, the DNA is TGTGCCACCAGTGGACCGGGCGACGAGCAGTACTTC.

In its sample, this clone was seen once. CDR3 residues: CASSESGRPEKLFF. CDR3 DNA sequence: TGCGCCAGCAGTGAGTCGGGCCGCCCGGAAAAACTGTTTTTT. V is TRBV10-1 and J is TRBJ1-4; the D is unclear. Germline V lookup: CDR1 WNHNN, CDR2 SYGVQD (reference sequence). The CDR3 extends over 14 amino acids. V was clipped by 0 bases and J by 8 bases, with 10 bases between them.

V is TRBV29-1 and J is TRBJ1-1, with D tentatively TRBD1 (6 bases). The CDR3 sequence is 12 residues long. Germline V gives CDR1 SQVTM, CDR2 ANQGSEA. The V end lost 3 bases, the J end lost 6 bases, and 11 bases lay between the germline ends. The CDR3 DNA sequence: TGCAGCGTTGAGGTGGGGGGCCCTGAAGCTTTCTTT. Translating gives CSVEVGGPEAFF.

V usage is TRBV3-1 (or the pseudogene TRBV3-2) and J usage is TRBJ1-6; TRBD1 is a possible D gene (5 bases). V was trimmed by 5 bases and J by 6 bases, leaving 17 bases between them. The CDR3 spans 16 residues. Germline V CDR1 and CDR2: LGHDT, YNNKEL (reference sequence). The CDR3 nucleotides are TGTGCCAGCAGCTCCGTCTGGGGCGCGGGTAATTCACCCCTCCACTTT. It encodes CASSSVWGAGNSPLHF.

The genes are TRBV28 and TRBJ1-1, with D possibly matching TRBD1 (6 bases). Trimming left V 0 bases short and J 4 bases short, with 12 bases between. In germline, CDR1 is MDHEN, CDR2 SYDVKM. The CDR3 totals 15 residues. The CDR3 DNA is TGTGCCAGCAGTTTATGGGGGGCTTCAAGCACTGAAGCTTTCTTT. This translates into CASSLWGASSTEAFF.

This clone has a single count. This CDR3 reads CASSAHTGGDGKQAFF. The CDR3 DNA is TGTGCCAGCAGCGCACACACTGGAGGGGACGGGAAGCAGGCTTTCTTT. This chain links TRBV7-2 with TRBJ1-1, with D possibly TRBD1 on 5 matching bases. V lost 5 bases and J 11 bases, leaving 27 bases between the germline ends. The CDR3 is made up of 16 amino acids. Germline V CDR1 and CDR2: SGHTA, FQGNSA.